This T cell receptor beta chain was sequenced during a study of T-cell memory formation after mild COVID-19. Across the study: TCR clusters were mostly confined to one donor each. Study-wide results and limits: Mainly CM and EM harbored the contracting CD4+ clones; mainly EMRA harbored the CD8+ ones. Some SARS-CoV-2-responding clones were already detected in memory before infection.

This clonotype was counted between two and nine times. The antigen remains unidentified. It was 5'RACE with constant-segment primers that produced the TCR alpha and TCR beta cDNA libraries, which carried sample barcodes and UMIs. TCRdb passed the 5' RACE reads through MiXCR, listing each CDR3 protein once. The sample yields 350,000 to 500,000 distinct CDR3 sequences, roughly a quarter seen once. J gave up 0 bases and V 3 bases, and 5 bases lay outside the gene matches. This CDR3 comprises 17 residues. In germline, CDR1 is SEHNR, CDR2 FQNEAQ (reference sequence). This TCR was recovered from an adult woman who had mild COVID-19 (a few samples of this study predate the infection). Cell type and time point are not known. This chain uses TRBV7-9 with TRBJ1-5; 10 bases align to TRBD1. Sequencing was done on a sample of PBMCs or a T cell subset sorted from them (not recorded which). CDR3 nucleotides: TGTGCCAGCAGCTTCCCGGGACAGGGGTATAGCAATCAGCCCCAGCATTTT. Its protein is CASSFPGQGYSNQPQHF.